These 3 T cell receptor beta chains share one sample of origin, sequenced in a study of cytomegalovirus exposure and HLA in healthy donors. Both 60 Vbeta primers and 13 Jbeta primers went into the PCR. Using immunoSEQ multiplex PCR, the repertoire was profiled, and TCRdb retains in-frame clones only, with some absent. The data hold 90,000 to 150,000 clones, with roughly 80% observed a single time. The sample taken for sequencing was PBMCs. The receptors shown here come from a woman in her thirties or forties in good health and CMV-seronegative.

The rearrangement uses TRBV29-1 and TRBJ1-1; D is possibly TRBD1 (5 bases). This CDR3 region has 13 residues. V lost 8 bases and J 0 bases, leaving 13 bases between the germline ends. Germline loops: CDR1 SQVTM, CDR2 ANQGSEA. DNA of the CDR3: TGCAGCATCAGTAGGGGTTTGAACACTGAAGCTTTCTTT. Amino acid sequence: CSISRGLNTEAFF.

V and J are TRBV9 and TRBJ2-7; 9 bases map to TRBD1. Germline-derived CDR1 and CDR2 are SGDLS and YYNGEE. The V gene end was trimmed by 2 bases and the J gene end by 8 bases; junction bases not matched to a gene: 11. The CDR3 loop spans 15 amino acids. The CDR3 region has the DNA TGTGCCAGCAGCGTCGGGACAGGGCAGGATTCCAAGCAGTACTTC. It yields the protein CASSVGTGQDSKQYF. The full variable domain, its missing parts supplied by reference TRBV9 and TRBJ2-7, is DSGVTQTPKHLITATGQRVTLRCSPRSGDLSVYWYQQSLDQGLQFLIQYYNGEERAKGNILERFSAQQFPDLHSELNLSSLELGDSALYFCASSVGTGQDSKQYFGPGTRLTVT.

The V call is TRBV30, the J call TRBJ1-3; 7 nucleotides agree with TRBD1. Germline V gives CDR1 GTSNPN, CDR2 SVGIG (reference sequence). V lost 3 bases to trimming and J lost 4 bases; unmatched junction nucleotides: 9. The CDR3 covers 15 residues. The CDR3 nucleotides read TGTGCCTGGAGCAGAGACAGGGCGGGCGGAAACACCATATATTTT. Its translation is CAWSRDRAGGNTIYF.